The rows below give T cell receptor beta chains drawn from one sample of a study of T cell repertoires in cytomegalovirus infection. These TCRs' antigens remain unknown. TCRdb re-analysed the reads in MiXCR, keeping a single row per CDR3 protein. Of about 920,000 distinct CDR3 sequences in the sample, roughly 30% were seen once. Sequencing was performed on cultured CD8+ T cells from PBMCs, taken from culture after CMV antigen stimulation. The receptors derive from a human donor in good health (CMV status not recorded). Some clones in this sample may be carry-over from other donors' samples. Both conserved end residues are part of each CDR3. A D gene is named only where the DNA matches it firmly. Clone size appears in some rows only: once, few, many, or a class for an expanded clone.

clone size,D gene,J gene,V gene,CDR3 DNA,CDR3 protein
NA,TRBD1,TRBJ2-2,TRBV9,TGTGCCAGCAGCTTACAAGGGGACAGGGCTGGCGGGGAGCTGTTTTTT,CASSLQGDRAGGELFF
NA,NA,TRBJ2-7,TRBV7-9,TGTGCCAGCAGCCCGAAGGAAGGGAGCTCCTACGAGCAGTACTTC,CASSPKEGSSYEQYF
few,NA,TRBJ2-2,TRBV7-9,TGTGCCAGCAGCTCCGGGCGGTGGCCGCCGGAGCTGTTTTTT,CASSSGRWPPELFF
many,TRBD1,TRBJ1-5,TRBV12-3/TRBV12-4,TGTGCCAGCAGGACAGGGGGTGAGCCCCAGCATTTT,CASRTGGEPQHF
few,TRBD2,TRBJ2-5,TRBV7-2,TGTGCCAGCAGCACCTGGACTAGCGGATCACAAGAGACCCAGTACTTC,CASSTWTSGSQETQYF
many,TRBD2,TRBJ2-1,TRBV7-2,TGTGCCAGCAGCTTAGGTACTAGCGGGGCCAATGAGCAGTTCTTC,CASSLGTSGANEQFF
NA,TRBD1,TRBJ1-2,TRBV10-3,TGTGCCTCCGGGGGGGGACAGGGGGCGTATGGCTACACCTTC,CASGGGQGAYGYTF
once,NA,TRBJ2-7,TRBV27,TGTGCCAGCAGTCCCGGACAGCTAGCTTCCTACGAGCAGTACTTC,CASSPGQLASYEQYF
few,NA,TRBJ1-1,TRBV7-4,TGTGCTAGCAGCTTAGAAGGGGACGCTTTCTTT,CASSLEGDAFF
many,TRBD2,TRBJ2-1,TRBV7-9,TGTGCCAGCAGCTCCCGGGAGTCTAGACTAGCGGGGGGCAGCTCCTACAATGAGCAGTTCTTC,CASSSRESRLAGGSSYNEQFF
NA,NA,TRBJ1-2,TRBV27,TGTGCCAGCAGTCAGAGGGTCGGAGGATTCTATGGCTACACCTTC,CASSQRVGGFYGYTF
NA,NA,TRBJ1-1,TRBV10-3,TGTGCCTCCTGGGGGGGGGCGACTGAAGCTTTCTTT,CASWGGATEAFF
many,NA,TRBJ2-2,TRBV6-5,TGTGCCAGCAGTTACGGAGGTAACACCGGGGAGCTGTTTTTT,CASSYGGNTGELFF
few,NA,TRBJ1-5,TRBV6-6,TGTGCCAGCAGAATGTGGGGGAATCAGCCCCAGCATTTT,CASRMWGNQPQHF
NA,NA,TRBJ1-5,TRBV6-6,TGTGCCAGCAGTTACGGGGGGGAAGCGCATAGCAATCAGCCCCAGCATTTT,CASSYGGEAHSNQPQHF
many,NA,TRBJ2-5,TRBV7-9,TGTGCCAGCAGCCCCCCAGGGAGACGGCAAGAGACCCAGTACTTC,CASSPPGRRQETQYF
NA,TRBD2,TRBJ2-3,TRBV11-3,TGTGCCAGCAGCCTCGGGGCCACTAGCGGGTTTAGCACAGATACGCAGTATTTT,CASSLGATSGFSTDTQYF
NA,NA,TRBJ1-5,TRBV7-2,TGTGCCAGCCGTGCGGGGCCCTATAGCAATCAGCCCCAGCATTTT,CASRAGPYSNQPQHF
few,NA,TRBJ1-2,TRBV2,TGTGCCAGTTGGAGGGGAGCTAACTATGGCTACACCTTC,CASWRGANYGYTF
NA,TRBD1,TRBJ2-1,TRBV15,TGTGCCACCAGCAGTACTAGACAGGGTCCATACTCAGCTTCCTACAATGAGCAGTTCTTC,CATSSTRQGPYSASYNEQFF
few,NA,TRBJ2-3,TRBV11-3,TGTGCCAGCAGCTTACCCCCGTCAGATACGCAGTATTTT,CASSLPPSDTQYF
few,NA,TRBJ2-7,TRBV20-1,TGCAGTGCTAGACCGGACACCAGCTCCTACGAGCAGTACTTC,CSARPDTSSYEQYF
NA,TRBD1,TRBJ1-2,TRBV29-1,TGCAGCGCCCTGACAGGGGAAGTAAATGGCTACACCTTC,CSALTGEVNGYTF
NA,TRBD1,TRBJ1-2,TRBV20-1,TGCAGTGCTTTCGACAGGGGCAGAGGTGGCTACACCTTC,CSAFDRGRGGYTF
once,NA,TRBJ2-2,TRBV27,TGTGCCAGCAGTTCAGGGTCTCGCGGGGAGCTGTTTTTT,CASSSGSRGELFF
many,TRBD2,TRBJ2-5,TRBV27,TGTGCCAGCAGTTTATGGGGCGGGGGGGCCCAGGAGACCCAGTACTTC,CASSLWGGGAQETQYF
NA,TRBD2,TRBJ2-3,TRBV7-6,TGTGCTAGCAGCCCGCTAGCGGGGGTTGCAGATACGCAGTATTTT,CASSPLAGVADTQYF
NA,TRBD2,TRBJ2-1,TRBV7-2,TGTGCCAACAGCGTCCCGGGAGGGCCTCTTGGGGAGCAGTTCTTC,CANSVPGGPLGEQFF
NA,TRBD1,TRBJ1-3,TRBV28,TGTGCCAGCACTTATCAGGGGGGCCCAGAGCGAAACACCATATATTTT,CASTYQGGPERNTIYF
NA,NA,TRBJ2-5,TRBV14,TGTGCCAGCAGCCAAGCTGGGTACGGGACCCAGTACTTC,CASSQAGYGTQYF
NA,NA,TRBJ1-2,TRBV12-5,TGTGCTAGTGGCCCCGAGGGGCCGGGAGGCTACACCTTC,CASGPEGPGGYTF